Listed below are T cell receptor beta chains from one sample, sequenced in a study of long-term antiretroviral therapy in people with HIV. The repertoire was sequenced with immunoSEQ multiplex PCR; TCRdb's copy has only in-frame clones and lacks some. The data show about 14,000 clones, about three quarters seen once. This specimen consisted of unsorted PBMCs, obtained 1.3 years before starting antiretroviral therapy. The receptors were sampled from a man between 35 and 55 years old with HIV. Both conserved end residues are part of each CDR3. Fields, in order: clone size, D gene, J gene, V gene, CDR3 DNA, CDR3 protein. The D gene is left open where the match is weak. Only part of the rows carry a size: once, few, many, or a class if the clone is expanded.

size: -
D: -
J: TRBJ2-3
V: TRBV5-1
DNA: TGCGCCAGCAGCTTGGAGAGACCGACCACAGATACGCAGTATTTT
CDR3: CASSLERPTTDTQYF

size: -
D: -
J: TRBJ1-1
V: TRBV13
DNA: TGTGCCAGCAGCTTAGGTATAGGACTGAACACTGAAGCTTTCTTT
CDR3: CASSLGIGLNTEAFF

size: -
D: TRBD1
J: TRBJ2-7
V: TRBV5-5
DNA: TGTGCCAGCAGCTTGGCGGTGGGGACAGGGGGCATCTCCTACGAGCAGTACTTC
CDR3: CASSLAVGTGGISYEQYF

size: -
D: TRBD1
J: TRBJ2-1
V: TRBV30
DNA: TGTGCCTGGAGGGGCGGGACAGGGGTACGCAATGAGCAGTTCTTC
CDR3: CAWRGGTGVRNEQFF

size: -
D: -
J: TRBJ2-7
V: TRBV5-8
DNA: TGTGCCAGCAGCCTCCTACAGGGTTACGAGCAGTACTTC
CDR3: CASSLLQGYEQYF

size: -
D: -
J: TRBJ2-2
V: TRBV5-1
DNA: TGCGCCAGCAGCGTTAACACCGGGGAGCTGTTTTTT
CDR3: CASSVNTGELFF

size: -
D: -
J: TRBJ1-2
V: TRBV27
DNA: TGTGCCAGCAGTCCCGCCCCTCGACAGTCTGGCTACACCTTC
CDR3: CASSPAPRQSGYTF

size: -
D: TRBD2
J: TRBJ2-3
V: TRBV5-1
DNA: TGCGCCAGCAGCTTGGGGGCCGGGCTAGCGGGTTCAGATACGCAGTATTTT
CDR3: CASSLGAGLAGSDTQYF

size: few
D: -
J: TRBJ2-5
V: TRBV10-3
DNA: TGTGCCATCAGTGAGAGGAGCGGGCAAGAGACCCAGTACTTC
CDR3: CAISERSGQETQYF

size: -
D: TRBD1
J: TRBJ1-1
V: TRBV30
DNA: TGTGCCTGGCGCGAGGGACAGATGAACACTGAAGCTTTCTTT
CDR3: CAWREGQMNTEAFF

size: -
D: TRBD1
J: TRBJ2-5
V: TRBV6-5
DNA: TGTGCCAGCAGCTGGACAGGGCCAAGGGAGACCCAGTACTTC
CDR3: CASSWTGPRETQYF

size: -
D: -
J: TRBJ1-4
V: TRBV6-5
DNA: TGTGCCAGCAGTCTACACCGGACCGCTAATGAAAAACTGTTTTTT
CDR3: CASSLHRTANEKLFF

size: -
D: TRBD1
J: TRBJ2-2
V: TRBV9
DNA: TGTGCCAGCAGCGTAGATCATATGGGACAGAGTGGGACCGGGGAGCTGTTTTTT
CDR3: CASSVDHMGQSGTGELFF

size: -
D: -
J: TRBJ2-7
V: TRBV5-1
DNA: TGCGCCAGCAGCTTCGGGGCGGAAACCTACGAGCAGTACTTC
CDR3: CASSFGAETYEQYF

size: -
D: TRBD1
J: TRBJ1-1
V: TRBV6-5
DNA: TGTGCCAGCAGTACCCTCCAGGGGGCCTCCGCGGAAGCTTTCTTT
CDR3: CASSTLQGASAEAFF

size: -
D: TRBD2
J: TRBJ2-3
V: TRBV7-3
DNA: TGTGCCAGCAGCGGAGCGGGGGGCCCCACAGATACGCAGTATTTT
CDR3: CASSGAGGPTDTQYF

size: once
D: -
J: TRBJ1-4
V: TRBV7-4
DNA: TGTGCCAGCAGCTTTCCCCAAGGGCAGTTTCGGGGTGAAAAACTGTTTTTT
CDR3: CASSFPQGQFRGEKLFF

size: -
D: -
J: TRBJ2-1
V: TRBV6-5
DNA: TGTGCCAGTTTCTCTAGCATTGGCTCCTACAATGAGCAGTTCTTC
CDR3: CASFSSIGSYNEQFF

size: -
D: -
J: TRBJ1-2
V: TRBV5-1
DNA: TGCGCCAGCAGCTTTTCCCAGGCTCTTAACTATGGCTACACCTTC
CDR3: CASSFSQALNYGYTF

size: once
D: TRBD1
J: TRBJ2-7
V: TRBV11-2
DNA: TGTGCCAGCAGCCCGCGACAGGGGTCAACCTACGAGCAGTACTTC
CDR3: CASSPRQGSTYEQYF